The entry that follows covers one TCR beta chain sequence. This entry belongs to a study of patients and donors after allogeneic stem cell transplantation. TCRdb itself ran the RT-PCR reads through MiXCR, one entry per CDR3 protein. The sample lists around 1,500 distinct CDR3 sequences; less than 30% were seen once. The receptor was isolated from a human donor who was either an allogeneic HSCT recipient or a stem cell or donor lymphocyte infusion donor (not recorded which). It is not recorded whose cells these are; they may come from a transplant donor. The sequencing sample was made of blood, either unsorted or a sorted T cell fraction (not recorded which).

CDR3 sequence reads: CASSLQTRENEKLFF. CDR3 coding DNA: TGTGCCAGCAGCCTCCAAACCCGAGAAAATGAAAAACTGTTTTTT. The chain is built from TRBV5-5 and TRBJ1-4; D is uncertain. The CDR3 is made up of 15 amino acids. The germline V gene has CDR1 SGHKS and CDR2 YYEKEE (reference sequence). Trimming left V 4 bases short and J 5 bases short, with 15 bases between.